This is a list of T cell receptor beta chains from one sample in a study of shared clonotypes between healthy human individuals. TCRdb's copy holds only in-frame clones and misses some; the assay was immunoSEQ multiplex PCR. The table has roughly 2.5 million clones, around 94% seen once; the top ten hold around 0.14%. Material: naive CD4+ T cells sorted from blood. The receptors stem from a man younger than 30 in good health. Each CDR3 is given with its conserved first and last residue. D genes are given only for firm matches. A row's size may be missing; if present it is once, few, many or a size class.

TRBV5-4	TRBJ1-1	NA	TRBD1	CASSLPSDRVNTEAFF	TGTGCCAGCAGCTTGCCCTCGGACAGGGTGAACACTGAAGCTTTCTTT
TRBV5-1	TRBJ2-7	NA	NA	CASSLASTGTPYEQYF	TGCGCCAGCAGCCTAGCGAGCACCGGGACACCTTACGAGCAGTACTTC
TRBV21-1	TRBJ1-6	NA	NA	CASTLLGPYNSPLHF	TGTGCCAGCACCCTACTGGGTCCCTATAATTCACCCCTCCACTTT
TRBV19	TRBJ1-6	NA	TRBD1	CASSPRQGADSYNSPLHF	TGTGCCAGTAGTCCGAGACAGGGGGCGGATTCCTATAATTCACCCCTCCACTTT
TRBV29-1	TRBJ1-4	once	NA	CSVAPGGAGEKLFF	TGCAGCGTTGCCCCCGGGGGCGCGGGTGAAAAACTGTTTTTT
TRBV15	TRBJ2-6	NA	NA	CATSPSWGAGANVLTF	TGTGCCACCAGCCCGAGCTGGGGGGCCGGGGCCAACGTCCTGACTTTC
TRBV6-5	TRBJ1-1	NA	NA	CASSHKGGRAFF	TGTGCCAGCAGCCACAAGGGGGGAAGAGCTTTCTTT
TRBV7-2	TRBJ2-1	NA	NA	CASSFFPDNEQFF	TGTGCCAGCAGCTTTTTCCCGGACAATGAGCAGTTCTTC
TRBV6-1	TRBJ1-6	NA	NA	CASSEIEEKYNSPLHF	TGTGCCAGCAGTGAAATCGAAGAGAAGTATAATTCACCCCTCCACTTT
TRBV2	TRBJ2-7	NA	TRBD2	CASYKTSGSWEQYF	TGTGCCAGCTACAAGACTAGCGGGAGTTGGGAGCAGTACTTC
TRBV7-2	TRBJ2-1	NA	TRBD2	CASSLYRLAGGIYNEQFF	TGTGCCAGCAGCTTATATAGACTAGCGGGGGGTATTTACAATGAGCAGTTCTTC
TRBV4-3	TRBJ1-6	NA	TRBD1	CASSQDRAGGSPLHF	TGCGCCAGCAGCCAAGACAGGGCAGGGGGCTCACCCCTCCACTTT
TRBV19	TRBJ1-1	few	TRBD1	CASAGTENTEAFF	TGTGCCAGTGCCGGGACAGAAAACACTGAAGCTTTCTTT
TRBV2	TRBJ1-1	NA	NA	CAVGVTGLGTEAFF	TGTGCCGTAGGCGTCACGGGATTAGGCACTGAAGCTTTCTTT